The text below deals with one TCR beta chain. Its antigen is unknown. Following RNA extraction, reverse transcription yielded cDNA that acted as the sequencing template. Here immunoSEQ multiplex PCR was the method, and the copy in TCRdb shows in-frame clones only, minus some. This sample yields tens of thousands of clones, of which approximately 65% are seen a single time; 20% to 25% belongs to the top ten. The data belong to a study of CD8+ T cells in alopecia areata. In the study overall: Scalp area affected, as a percentage, set the severity score of treated patients.

The CDR3 spans 12 residues. V was trimmed by 2 bases and J by 3 bases, leaving 8 bases between them. Germline CDR1 is GTSNPN and CDR2 is SVGIG (reference sequence). General observations from the study: Because of a solitary nonresponder, the connection of baseline CD8+ expansion to response stays uncertain. In lesional scalp, particularly from alopecia totalis/universalis, clonality was higher than in normal scalp.

Described treatment: oral pan-JAK inhibitor, 5-10 mg twice daily. As part of sample collection, lesional scalp punch biopsies and peripheral blood were taken from alopecia areata patients. The specimen was CD8+ T cells sorted from blood, collected at week 4, from a patient treated with tofacitinib. This chain uses TRBV30 with TRBJ2-7; D is undetermined. The receptor was isolated from a human donor with alopecia areata. The chain's CDR3 is CAWSIRDYEQYF. The CDR3 DNA sequence: TGTGCCTGGAGTATTAGGGACTACGAGCAGTACTTC.